These 25 T cell receptor beta chains came from one sample sequenced in a study of shared clonotypes between healthy human individuals. TCRdb's copy holds only in-frame clones and misses some; the assay was immunoSEQ multiplex PCR. This sample yields roughly 2.1 million clones, of which just over 90% are seen a single time; about 1.5% belongs to the top ten. Naive CD8 cells lacked CD45RO, underwent positive selection for CCR7 and left out terminally differentiated effector memory CD45RA+ cells. Sequencing used naive CD8+ T cells from PBMCs. These receptors originate from a young man in good health. Some clones in this sample may be carry-over from other donors' samples.

Turning to this clone: This sample also contains other DNA sequences that code for the same CDR3. The rearrangement joins TRBV9 to TRBJ2-1; either TRBD1 or TRBD2 may fit D (6 bases each). CDR1 is SGDLS, CDR2 YYNGEE, per germline. V gave up 0 bases and J gave up 4 bases, with 11 bases separating them. This CDR3 is 15 amino acids long. This CDR3 reads CASSVGGGIYNEQFF. The CDR3 DNA follows: TGTGCCAGCAGCGTAGGAGGGGGGATATACAATGAGCAGTTCTTC.

The chain employs TRBV27 and TRBJ2-7; tentative D call: TRBD2 (6 bases). This CDR3 is 12 amino acids long. Germline-derived CDR1 and CDR2 are MNHEY and SMNVEV (reference sequence). V gave up 7 bases and J gave up 3 bases, with 10 bases separating them. CDR3 in amino acids: CASIGGGYEQYF. CDR3 in DNA: TGTGCCAGCATCGGGGGTGGCTACGAGCAGTACTTC.

This clone was detected once. V usage is TRBV7-9 and J usage is TRBJ1-1, with a possible D match to TRBD1 (5 bases). The CDR3 is 14 amino acids. CDR1 and CDR2 from the germline V gene are SEHNR and FQNEAQ (reference sequence). Trimming shortened V by 3 bases and J by 5 bases, and 13 bases separated the two germline ends. CDR3 loop: CASSFLRGGTEAFF. CDR3 nucleotides: TGTGCCAGCAGCTTTCTAAGGGGTGGGACTGAAGCTTTCTTT.

The chain is built from TRBV7-9 and TRBJ2-5; D call uncertain. Trimming took off 5 bases at V and 1 base at J, with 5 bases between the two ends. Per the germline V gene, CDR1 is SEHNR and CDR2 is FQNEAQ (reference sequence). This CDR3 contains 12 residues. The CDR3 DNA follows: TGTGCCAGCAGCCAGTTCCAAGAGACCCAGTACTTC. Its protein product is CASSQFQETQYF.

V gene TRBV9 combines with J gene TRBJ2-1; D unclear. The germline gives CDR1 SGDLS, CDR2 YYNGEE. There are 15 residues in the CDR3. V was trimmed by 2 bases and J by 8 bases, leaving 17 bases between them. The CDR3: CASSVGSTDPDEQFF. DNA for the CDR3: TGTGCCAGCAGCGTGGGAAGCACCGACCCGGATGAGCAGTTCTTC.

The rearrangement links TRBV19 to TRBJ2-1; D is perhaps TRBD2 (6 bases). This CDR3 comprises 16 residues. Trimming took 6 bases from V and 9 from J, leaving 24 bases between them. CDR1 and CDR2 (germline): LNHDA, SQIVND (reference sequence). The CDR3 sequence: CASSILGDSLYGEQFF. CDR3 nucleotides: TGTGCCAGTAGCATCCTAGGGGACTCCCTTTATGGTGAGCAGTTCTTC. Variable domain in full (rest from reference TRBV19 and TRBJ2-1): DGGITQSPKYLFRKEGQNVTLSCEQNLNHDAMYWYRQDPGQGLRLIYYSQIVNDFQKGDIAEGYSVSREKKESFPLTVTSAQKNPTAFYLCASSILGDSLYGEQFFGPGTRLTVL.

The rearrangement links TRBV19 to TRBJ1-5; 7 bases fit TRBD1. The CDR3 extends over 15 amino acids. The V and J ends lost 2 bases and 5 bases, in that order; junction bases with no gene match: 6. From germline, CDR1 is LNHDA and CDR2 SQIVND (reference sequence). The CDR3 here is CASSITTGTHQPQHF. CDR3 bases: TGTGCCAGTAGTATAACGACAGGGACTCATCAGCCCCAGCATTTT.

The chain has TRBV27 and TRBJ2-2; no reliable D call. This CDR3 is built from 12 residues. The V end lost 4 bases, the J end lost 6 bases, and 6 bases lay between the germline ends. Germline V gene data show CDR1 as MNHEY and CDR2 as SMNVEV (reference sequence). The CDR3 bases are TGTGCCAGCAGTTCCAATTCCGGGGAGCTGTTTTTT. Encoded protein: CASSSNSGELFF.

The chain joins TRBV15 to TRBJ1-2; D is possibly TRBD1 (6 bases). V was pared by 0 bases and J by 0 bases, with 11 bases between. This CDR3 is 16 amino acids long. Germline CDR1 reads LNHNV; CDR2 reads YYDKDF (reference sequence). CDR3 in amino acids: CATSRDQDRSNYGYTF. The DNA for the CDR3 is TGTGCCACCAGCAGAGATCAGGACAGATCTAACTATGGCTACACCTTC.

The CDR3 nucleotides are TGCGCCAGCAGCCAAGAGAGGCTGTCGTCTAACTATGGCTACACCTTC. Protein product: CASSQERLSSNYGYTF. V is TRBV4-3 and J is TRBJ1-2; D is unclear. V gave up 0 bases and J gave up 0 bases, with 11 bases separating them. CDR3 length equals 16 residues. The germline CDR1 and CDR2 sequences are LGHNA and YSLEER.

V gene TRBV5-4 combines with J gene TRBJ1-1; maybe TRBD1 (6 bases). The V end lost 0 bases, the J end lost 8 bases, and 11 bases lay between the germline ends. CDR1 is SGHNT, CDR2 YYREEE, per germline (reference sequence). This CDR3 has 13 residues. CDR3 region: CASSLGLGAEAFF. CDR3 coding DNA: TGTGCCAGCAGCTTGGGTCTGGGGGCGGAAGCTTTCTTT.

The gene calls are TRBV4-1 and TRBJ2-2; D uncertain. The V and J ends lost 1 base and 6 bases respectively, with 9 bases between them. Germline-derived CDR1 and CDR2 are MGHRA and YSYEKL. CDR3 size: 14 residues. The CDR3 is CASSQGEVPGELFF. The CDR3, as DNA: TGCGCCAGCAGCCAAGGAGAAGTCCCCGGGGAGCTGTTTTTT.

This sequence joins TRBV27 and TRBJ2-5; 9 bases agree with TRBD2. The CDR3 has 15 amino acids. The junction had 5 bases not matched to a gene; V was cut back by 1 base and J by 5 bases. From germline, CDR1 is MNHEY and CDR2 SMNVEV (reference sequence). CDR3 amino acids: CASSLYVAGGETQYF. DNA for the CDR3: TGTGCCAGCAGTTTATATGTTGCGGGAGGGGAGACCCAGTACTTC.

This clone was detected once. The rearrangement joins TRBV7-9 to TRBJ2-3, with 7 bases identical to TRBD2. The V gene end was trimmed by 5 bases and the J gene end by 3 bases; junction bases not matched to a gene: 14. Germline CDR1 is SEHNR and CDR2 is FQNEAQ (reference sequence). The CDR3 has 17 residues. The CDR3 spells CASSPPRGLTKTDTQYF. CDR3 nucleotide sequence: TGTGCCAGCAGCCCTCCCCGGGGACTAACCAAGACAGATACGCAGTATTTT.

The chain recombines TRBV7-2 with TRBJ1-2; 8 bases are a match to TRBD1. The V and J ends lost 3 bases and 7 bases, in that order; junction bases with no gene match: 10. CDR3 length: 15 residues. Germline values: CDR1 SGHTA, CDR2 FQGNSA. CDR3 DNA sequence: TGTGCCAGCAGCTTTATGCCAGGGGGCGAGGTTGGCTACACCTTC. It translates to CASSFMPGGEVGYTF.

V and J are TRBV9 and TRBJ1-1, with D possibly being TRBD1 (5 bases). The CDR3 spans 15 residues. CDR1 and CDR2 from the germline V gene are SGDLS and YYNGEE. The germline V and J ends were trimmed by 3 bases and 1 base, with 13 bases remaining between them. The CDR3 DNA is TGTGCCAGCAGCGCCCCCGGGGCGGGGAACACTGAAGCTTTCTTT. Translation gives CASSAPGAGNTEAFF.

A word on this clone: Distinct nucleotide sequences in the sample also encode this CDR3. The rearrangement links TRBV9 to TRBJ2-6; D gene unclear. CDR1 and CDR2 (germline): SGDLS, YYNGEE. There are 16 residues in the CDR3. V lost 0 bases, J lost 0 bases, and 7 bases lay in between. CDR3 sequence: CASSVGRDSGANVLTF. DNA for the CDR3: TGTGCCAGCAGCGTAGGCCGAGACTCTGGGGCCAACGTCCTGACTTTC.

The chain joins TRBV9 to TRBJ2-1; TRBD1 might be the D (6 bases). Germline V gene sequence: CDR1 SGDLS, CDR2 YYNGEE. Trimming took 3 bases from V and 3 from J, leaving 10 bases between them. This CDR3 is built from 14 residues. The CDR3 DNA follows: TGTGCCAGCAGCGACGGACAGTTCTACAATGAGCAGTTCTTC. Translated, it gives CASSDGQFYNEQFF.

V usage is TRBV7-9 and J usage is TRBJ2-7; the D is unclear. Looked up from germline, CDR1 is SEHNR and CDR2 is FQNEAQ (reference sequence). The CDR3 runs 14 residues. V was clipped by 5 bases and J by 6 bases, with 17 bases between them. CDR3 loop: CASSPGPGRPEQYF. CDR3 DNA sequence: TGTGCCAGCAGCCCCGGGCCAGGACGGCCCGAGCAGTACTTC.

As DNA, the CDR3 is TGTGCCACCTCCGACAGGGATTTTAACGAGCAGTACTTC. Residues: CATSDRDFNEQYF. V usage is TRBV7-2 and J usage is TRBJ2-7; 7 bases line up with TRBD1. The germline V gene encodes CDR1 SGHTA and CDR2 FQGNSA. The CDR3 loop spans 13 amino acids. J gave up 5 bases and V 10 bases, and 11 bases lay outside the gene matches.

The chain recombines TRBV27 with TRBJ1-5; D ambiguous. This CDR3 is built from 17 residues. Looked up from germline, CDR1 is MNHEY and CDR2 is SMNVEV (reference sequence). Trimming took off 2 bases at V and 5 bases at J, with 19 bases between the two ends. As DNA, the CDR3 is TGTGCCAGCAGTTTACTCCCGGCGGGCAGGAATGATCAGCCCCAGCATTTT. Amino acid sequence: CASSLLPAGRNDQPQHF.

V and J are TRBV5-6 and TRBJ2-7, with D perhaps TRBD1 (6 bases). The V end was cut by 0 bases, the J end by 1 base, with 8 bases between. Germline loops: CDR1 SGHDT, CDR2 YYEEEE. The CDR3 is 14 residues long. The CDR3 sequence: CASSLGTESYEQYF. CDR3 sequence (DNA): TGTGCCAGCAGCTTGGGGACAGAGTCCTACGAGCAGTACTTC. Supplemented by reference TRBV5-6 and TRBJ2-7, the full variable domain reads DAGVTQSPTHLIKTRGQQVTLRCSPKSGHDTVSWYQQALGQGPQFIFQYYEEEERQRGNFPDRFSGHQFPNYSSELNVNALLLGDSALYLCASSLGTESYEQYFGPGTRLTVT.

The chain employs TRBV6-6 and TRBJ1-1, with D maybe TRBD1 (6 bases). Per germline, CDR1 MNHNY and CDR2 SVGAGI (reference sequence). V was cut by 5 bases and J by 4 bases, with 17 bases left in between. The CDR3 totals 15 residues. This CDR3 is CASSDTGFTATEAFF. The CDR3 region has the DNA TGTGCCAGCAGTGACACAGGGTTCACAGCCACTGAAGCTTTCTTT.

The rearrangement uses TRBV7-9 and TRBJ2-5; 7 positions match TRBD1. V trimming: 4 bases; J trimming: 2 bases; junction bases outside the gene matches: 1. CDR1 is SEHNR and CDR2 is FQNEAQ in the germline V gene (reference sequence). The CDR3 has 13 residues. The CDR3 sequence is CASSWGQQETQYF. The CDR3 DNA is TGTGCCAGCAGCTGGGGACAGCAAGAGACCCAGTACTTC.

This chain connects TRBV5-6 to TRBJ1-2, with a tentative D call TRBD1 (5 bases). The CDR3 is 15 residues long. CDR1 SGHDT and CDR2 YYEEEE come from the germline V gene. Trimming stripped 0 bases from V and 4 bases from J, with 13 bases between. The CDR3 spells CASSLVDQGPYGYTF. The CDR3 nucleotides read TGTGCCAGCAGCTTGGTCGATCAGGGACCCTATGGCTACACCTTC.